The 22 T cell receptor beta chains in this list originate from one sample, sequenced in a study of blood T cell repertoires in COVID-19. This table comes from immunoSEQ multiplex PCR, and its TCRdb copy is limited to in-frame clones, with some not included. The table lists under 200,000 clones, roughly 90% of them singletons. The source material was peripheral blood. These receptors were taken from a woman in her 70s with acute or convalescent COVID-19.

This clone was counted only a few times. The V call is TRBV2, the J call TRBJ1-1, with D possibly matching TRBD1 (5 bases). V was cut by 4 bases and J by 4 bases, with 10 bases left in between. There are 13 residues in the CDR3. Germline CDR1 reads SNHLY; CDR2 reads FYNNEI. CDR3 in DNA: TGTGCCAGCAGTGCCGGGAGGGGCACTGAAGCTTTCTTT. Protein sequence: CASSAGRGTEAFF.

The J gene is TRBJ1-6, the V gene TRBV11-2; 7 bases are a match to TRBD1. V dropped 1 base and J dropped 9; count of bases not matched to a gene: 12. Germline CDR1 is SGHAT and CDR2 is FQNNGV. CDR3 length: 17 amino acids. The CDR3 loop reads CASSLVGRQGRGSPLHF. The CDR3, as DNA: TGTGCCAGCAGCTTAGTCGGGCGACAGGGCCGGGGTTCACCCCTCCACTTT.

This sequence joins TRBV11-2 and TRBJ2-5; 14 bases align to TRBD2. Per germline, CDR1 SGHAT and CDR2 FQNNGV. There are 18 residues in the CDR3. V lost 5 bases to trimming and J lost 4 bases; unmatched junction nucleotides: 12. The DNA for the CDR3 is TGTGCCAGCAGCCCACGTCCCGGGACTAGCGGGAGAGTAGAGACCCAGTACTTC. Residues: CASSPRPGTSGRVETQYF.

This chain connects TRBV3-1 (or the pseudogene TRBV3-2) to TRBJ1-1; a possible D gene is TRBD1 (6 bases). Germline V gene sequence: CDR1 LGHDT, CDR2 YNNKEL (reference sequence). The CDR3 covers 15 residues. The V end lost 1 base, the J end lost 3 bases, and 12 bases lay between the germline ends. This chain's CDR3 is CASSQGGGAYTEAFF. DNA for the CDR3: TGTGCCAGCAGCCAAGGGGGGGGCGCATACACTGAAGCTTTCTTT.

This chain connects TRBV5-4 to TRBJ1-1, with TRBD1 matching 8 bases. The CDR3 is 13 amino acids. Germline V gives CDR1 SGHNT, CDR2 YYREEE (reference sequence). With 4 bases clipped from V and 4 bases from J, the junction kept 3 bases outside the gene matches. CDR3 amino acids: CASSTDRVTEAFF. The CDR3 coding sequence is TGTGCCAGCAGCACGGACAGGGTCACTGAAGCTTTCTTT.

V and J are TRBV2 and TRBJ1-3; D is possibly TRBD1 (6 bases). Germline lookup yields CDR1 SNHLY and CDR2 FYNNEI. CDR3 length equals 15 residues. Trimming stripped 8 bases from V and 4 bases from J, with 18 bases between. This CDR3 reads CASFRDTRTGNTIYF. The CDR3 DNA reads TGTGCCAGCTTCCGGGACACTAGGACAGGAAACACCATATATTTT.

This sequence joins TRBV6-1 and TRBJ2-1, with D perhaps matching TRBD2 (6 bases). V was trimmed by 3 bases and J by 14 bases, leaving 17 bases between them. Looked up from germline, CDR1 is MNHNS and CDR2 is SASEGT. The CDR3 contains 13 residues. The CDR3 DNA sequence: TGTGCCAGCAGTGATTGGCGGGAACGCCAAAAGTTCTTC. Its translation: CASSDWRERQKFF.

The chain has TRBV5-6 and TRBJ1-3, with D hard to call. Per germline, CDR1 SGHDT and CDR2 YYEEEE. Trimming took off 1 base at V and 4 bases at J, with 12 bases between the two ends. This CDR3 contains 15 residues. The CDR3 protein is CASSLSSRIGNTIYF. CDR3 DNA sequence: TGTGCCAGCAGCTTGTCTAGCCGGATAGGAAACACCATATATTTT.

The rearrangement links TRBV6-5 to TRBJ1-2; D might be TRBD1 (6 bases). The germline V and J ends were trimmed by 10 bases and 2 bases, with 17 bases remaining between them. The CDR3 runs 14 residues. CDR1 MNHEY and CDR2 SVGAGI come from the germline V gene. CDR3 nucleotides: TGTGCCACTTTTTTACAGGGATTAAACTATGGCTACACCTTC. Translated: CATFLQGLNYGYTF.

In DNA, the CDR3 is TGTGCCACACAGCGGGGGACACTCTATGAAAAACTGTTTTTT. This codes for CATQRGTLYEKLFF. The chain combines TRBV5-5 with TRBJ1-4, with D perhaps matching TRBD1 (6 bases). The germline CDR1 and CDR2 sequences are SGHKS and YYEKEE (reference sequence). The germline V and J ends were trimmed by 9 bases and 6 bases, with 18 bases remaining between them. CDR3 length: 14 amino acids.

The chain employs TRBV29-1 and TRBJ2-1; the D gene is possibly TRBD1 (6 bases). The CDR3 is 15 residues long. The V end was cut by 1 base, the J end by 7 bases, with 17 bases between. Germline CDR1 reads SQVTM; CDR2 reads ANQGSEA. CDR3 sequence (DNA): TGCAGCGTTGAAGGGGGGCAGGGAGTACAGAATGAGCAGTTCTTC. This translates into CSVEGGQGVQNEQFF.

This rearrangement joins TRBV28 to TRBJ2-7; TRBD2 matches at 9 bases. J gave up 6 bases and V 7 bases, and 13 bases lay outside the gene matches. The germline gives CDR1 MDHEN, CDR2 SYDVKM. CDR3 length: 15 residues. The CDR3 region is CASIHGTSLKSEQYF. In nucleotides, the CDR3 is TGTGCCAGCATCCATGGGACTAGCCTGAAAAGCGAGCAGTACTTC.

The rearrangement uses TRBV29-1 and TRBJ2-7; possibly TRBD1 for D (6 bases). This CDR3 has 15 residues. V gave up 0 bases and J gave up 0 bases, with 12 bases separating them. CDR1 and CDR2 (germline): SQVTM, ANQGSEA. The CDR3 here is CSVEERTGNSYEQYF. CDR3 nucleotide sequence: TGCAGCGTTGAAGAACGAACAGGGAACTCCTACGAGCAGTACTTC.

Points on this clone: Distinct nucleotide sequences in the sample also encode this CDR3. The rearrangement joins TRBV19 to TRBJ2-5; TRBD2 aligns across 11 bases. The ends lost 3 bases at V and 1 base at J; junction bases unmatched: 1. Germline V gene lookup returns CDR1 LNHDA and CDR2 SQIVND (reference sequence). The CDR3 spans 15 residues. The CDR3 region has the DNA TGTGCCAGTAGTATTCTAGCGGGGGGCCAAGAGACCCAGTACTTC. It codes for CASSILAGGQETQYF.

The J gene is TRBJ1-1, the V gene TRBV11-3, with D perhaps matching TRBD1 (5 bases). Germline V lookup: CDR1 SGHNT, CDR2 YENEEA. CDR3 length: 16 amino acids. Trimming left V 5 bases short and J 2 bases short, with 18 bases between. In nucleotides, the CDR3 is TGTGCCAGCAGCCTCGACGGCCGGGGGGGAAACACTGAAGCTTTCTTT. It encodes CASSLDGRGGNTEAFF.

The chain has TRBV19 and TRBJ1-1; the D is unclear. The germline gives CDR1 LNHDA, CDR2 SQIVND (reference sequence). The CDR3 contains 13 residues. V lost 6 bases and J lost 1, with 9 bases in between. The CDR3 loop reads CASRAKRNTEAFF. CDR3 nucleotide sequence: TGTGCCAGTAGAGCCAAAAGGAACACTGAAGCTTTCTTT.

The chain employs TRBV2 and TRBJ2-7, with a tentative D call TRBD2 (5 bases). Trimming left V 4 bases short and J 2 bases short, with 12 bases between. The CDR3 extends over 14 amino acids. Germline CDR1 reads SNHLY; CDR2 reads FYNNEI. The DNA of the CDR3 is TGTGCCAGCAGTGTCGGGGAATTGGCCTACGAGCAGTACTTC. Its protein product is CASSVGELAYEQYF.

V usage is TRBV7-9 and J usage is TRBJ2-1; weak D call: TRBD2 (6 bases). Trimming removed 3 bases from V and 5 bases from J, with 14 bases in between. The CDR3 runs to 15 residues. Germline CDR1 is SEHNR and CDR2 is FQNEAQ (reference sequence). This CDR3 is CASSFGAGSHNEQFF. CDR3 DNA: TGTGCCAGCAGCTTCGGGGCCGGGAGCCACAATGAGCAGTTCTTC.

The CDR3 bases are TGTGCCAGCAGCTTGACCCCCCAGATCGATGAGCAGTTCTTC. Protein product: CASSLTPQIDEQFF. The chain couples TRBV5-4 to TRBJ2-1; D uncertain. This CDR3 contains 14 residues. Trimming took off 1 base at V and 8 bases at J, with 13 bases between the two ends. From germline, CDR1 is SGHNT and CDR2 YYREEE (reference sequence). Full variable domain (rest looked up from reference TRBV5-4 and TRBJ2-1): ETGVTQSPTHLIKTRGQQVTLRCSSQSGHNTVSWYQQALGQGPQFIFQYYREEENGRGNFPPRFSGLQFPNYSSELNVNALELDDSALYLCASSLTPQIDEQFFGPGTRLTVL.

This clone has just one count. The chain carries TRBV14 and TRBJ2-2; TRBD1 matches 9 bases. Trimming cost V 4 bases and J 6 bases; bases outside gene matches: 15. CDR1 and CDR2 (germline): SGHDN, FVKESK. The CDR3 length is 18 residues. CDR3 DNA sequence: TGTGCCAGCAGCCTTGAGGGACAGGGCGTTCGTATGGCCGGGGAGCTGTTTTTT. Translating gives CASSLEGQGVRMAGELFF. Full variable domain (outside the CDR3, taken from reference TRBV14 and TRBJ2-2): EAGVTQFPSHSVIEKGQTVTLRCDPISGHDNLYWYRRVMGKEIKFLLHFVKESKQDESGMPNNRFLAERTGGTYSTLKVQPAELEDSGVYFCASSLEGQGVRMAGELFFGEGSRLTVL.

This clone was counted a single time. The genes are TRBV19 and TRBJ1-2; TRBD1 aligns across 8 bases. The CDR3 covers 17 residues. V shed 0 bases and J 4 bases; nucleotides not matched to a gene: 10. Germline V lookup: CDR1 LNHDA, CDR2 SQIVND (reference sequence). The CDR3 coding sequence is TGTGCCAGTAGTATAGATTCGCAGGGGGCTAACGGCTATGGCTACACCTTC. Translation: CASSIDSQGANGYGYTF.

The rearrangement joins TRBV7-9 to TRBJ1-1; D may be TRBD1 (5 bases). V was shortened by 5 bases and J by 2 bases, with 9 bases between the two germline ends. This CDR3 is 13 amino acids long. Germline V CDR1 and CDR2: SEHNR, FQNEAQ (reference sequence). In DNA, the CDR3 is TGTGCCAGCAGCATCGACAGCAACACTGAAGCTTTCTTT. It encodes CASSIDSNTEAFF.